This T cell receptor beta chain was sequenced in a study of blood T cell repertoires in COVID-19. Method: immunoSEQ multiplex PCR; TCRdb's copy keeps in-frame clones and lacks some. The data contain about 210,000 clones, about four fifths of them singletons. Germline-derived CDR1 and CDR2 are ENHRY and SYGVKD. This CDR3 spans 17 amino acids. The V and J ends lost 8 bases and 0 bases respectively, with 22 bases between them. The sequence came from a woman between 40 and 55 years old with active or convalescent COVID-19. The sample taken for sequencing was peripheral blood. The chain joins TRBV10-3 to TRBJ1-2, with a possible D match to TRBD1 (6 bases). CDR3 coding DNA: TGTGCCATCCTGCGGGGGGACACCCAAGGATCTAACTATGGCTACACCTTC. Translating gives CAILRGDTQGSNYGYTF.